This TCR beta chain was observed in a study of cytomegalovirus exposure and HLA in healthy donors. Study observations and caveats: Information on immune exposure was restricted to one variable (CMV serostatus). Trimming of TCR beta V- and J-genes showed a link, identified in a later analysis, to a missense DCLRE1C variant. TCR beta V segments were, for the most part, productive about 87% or about 30% of the time in an earlier analysis. The authors assumed roughly uniform sequencing depth across donors for presence/absence analyses.

A remark on this clone: Its antigen is not identified.

The CDR3 totals 14 residues. V gave up 10 bases and J gave up 8 bases; unmatched junction bases: 14. Germline loops: CDR1 SGHNT, CDR2 YYREEE (reference sequence). PCR primers comprised 60 Vbeta and 13 Jbeta primers. Data came from immunoSEQ multiplex PCR; TCRdb stores just in-frame clones and leaves some out. The sample lists approximately 220,000 clones; about 80% were seen once. Sequencing was done on a sample of PBMCs. This sequence originates from a man younger than 35 in good health and CMV-seronegative. This rearrangement joins TRBV5-4 to TRBJ2-1; 8 bases are a match to TRBD2. Written as DNA, the CDR3 is TGTGCCGGGAAACATAGCGGGGCCTCCGATGAGCAGTTCTTC. Protein sequence: CAGKHSGASDEQFF.